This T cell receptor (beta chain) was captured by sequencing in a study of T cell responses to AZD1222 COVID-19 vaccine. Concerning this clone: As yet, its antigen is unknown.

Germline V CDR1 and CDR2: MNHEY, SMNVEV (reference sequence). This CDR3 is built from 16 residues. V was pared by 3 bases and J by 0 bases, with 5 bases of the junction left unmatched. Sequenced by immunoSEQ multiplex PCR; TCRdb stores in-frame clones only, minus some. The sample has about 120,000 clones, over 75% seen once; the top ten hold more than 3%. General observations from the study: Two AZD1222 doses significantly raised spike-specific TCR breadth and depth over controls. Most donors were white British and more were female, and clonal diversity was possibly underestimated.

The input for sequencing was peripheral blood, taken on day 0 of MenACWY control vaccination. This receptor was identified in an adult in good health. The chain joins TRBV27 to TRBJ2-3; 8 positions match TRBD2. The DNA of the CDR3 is TGTGCCAGCAGTTTCTGGACTAGCCGGAGCACAGATACGCAGTATTTT. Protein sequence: CASSFWTSRSTDTQYF.